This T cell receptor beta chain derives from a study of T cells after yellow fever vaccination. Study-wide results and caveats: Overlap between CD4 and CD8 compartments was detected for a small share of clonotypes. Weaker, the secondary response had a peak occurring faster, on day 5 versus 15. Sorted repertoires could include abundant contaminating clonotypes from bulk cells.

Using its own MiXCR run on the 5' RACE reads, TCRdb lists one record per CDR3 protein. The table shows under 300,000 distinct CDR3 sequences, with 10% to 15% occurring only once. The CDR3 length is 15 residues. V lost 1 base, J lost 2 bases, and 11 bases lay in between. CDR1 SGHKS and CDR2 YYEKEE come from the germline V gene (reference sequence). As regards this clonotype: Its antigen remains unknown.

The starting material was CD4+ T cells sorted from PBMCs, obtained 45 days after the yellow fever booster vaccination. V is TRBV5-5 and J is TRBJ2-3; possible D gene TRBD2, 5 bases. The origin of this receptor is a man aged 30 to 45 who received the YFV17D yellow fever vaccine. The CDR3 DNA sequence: TGTGCCAGCAGCTTGAACGGGGATGACACAGATACGCAGTATTTT. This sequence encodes CASSLNGDDTDTQYF.